This note documents a single TCR beta chain sequence. The antigen is not known. The PCR contained 60 Vbeta and 13 Jbeta primers. The method was immunoSEQ multiplex PCR; TCRdb's version includes in-frame clones alone and lacks a portion of them. The sample consists of some 130,000 clones, 66% of them appearing once. The data stem from a study of cytomegalovirus exposure and HLA in healthy donors. General study results and limits: HLA-A and HLA-B allele assignments for most subjects were reportedly predicted accurately using TCR beta sequences. Whilst most TCR sequences proved rare, a subset of public TCRs occurred across many donors. Reports indicated that the classifier achieved high specificity and sensitivity in diagnosing cytomegalovirus status. The study carried out a later analysis of TCR beta sequences. It associated some 18,000 of them with specific HLA alleles at a false discovery rate of 0.05.

CDR3 length: 16 amino acids. The V and J ends lost 2 bases and 3 bases respectively, with 14 bases between them. CDR1 is SGHAT, CDR2 FQNNGV, per germline. Source material: PBMCs. The sequence was collected from a human donor in good health. V gene TRBV11-2 combines with J gene TRBJ2-1; D possibly corresponds to TRBD1 (6 bases). This CDR3 reads CASSLTLRDNYNEQFF. The DNA of the CDR3 is TGTGCCAGCAGCTTAACCCTCCGGGACAACTACAATGAGCAGTTCTTC.